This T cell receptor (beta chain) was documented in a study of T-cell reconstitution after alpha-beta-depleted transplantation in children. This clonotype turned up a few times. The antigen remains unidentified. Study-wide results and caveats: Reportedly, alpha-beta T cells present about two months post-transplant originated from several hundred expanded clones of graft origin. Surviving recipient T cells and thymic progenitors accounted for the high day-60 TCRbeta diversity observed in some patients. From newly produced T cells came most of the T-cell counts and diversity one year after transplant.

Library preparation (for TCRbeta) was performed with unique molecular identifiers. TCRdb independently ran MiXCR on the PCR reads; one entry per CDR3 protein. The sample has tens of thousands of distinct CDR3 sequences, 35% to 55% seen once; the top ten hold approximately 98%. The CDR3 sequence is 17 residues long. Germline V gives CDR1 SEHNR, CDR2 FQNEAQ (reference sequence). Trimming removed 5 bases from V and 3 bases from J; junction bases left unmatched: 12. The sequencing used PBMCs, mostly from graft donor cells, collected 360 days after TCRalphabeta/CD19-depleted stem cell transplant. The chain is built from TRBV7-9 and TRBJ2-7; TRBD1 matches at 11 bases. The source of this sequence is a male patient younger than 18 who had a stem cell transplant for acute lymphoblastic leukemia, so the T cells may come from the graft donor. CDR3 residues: CASSRPDRGHSLYEQYF. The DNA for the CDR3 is TGTGCCAGCAGCCGGCCGGACAGGGGGCACTCTCTCTACGAGCAGTACTTC.